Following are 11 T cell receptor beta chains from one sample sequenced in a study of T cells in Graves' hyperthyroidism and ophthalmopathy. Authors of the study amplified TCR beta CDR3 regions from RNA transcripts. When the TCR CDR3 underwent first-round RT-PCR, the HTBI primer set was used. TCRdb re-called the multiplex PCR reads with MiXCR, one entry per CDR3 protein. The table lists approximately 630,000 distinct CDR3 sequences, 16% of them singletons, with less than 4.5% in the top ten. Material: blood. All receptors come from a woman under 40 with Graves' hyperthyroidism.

The CDR3 loop reads CSVSTTTGLGEQYF. The CDR3 bases are TGCAGCGTGTCAACCACGACAGGGCTAGGGGAGCAGTACTTC. The rearrangement joins TRBV29-1 to TRBJ2-7; 7 nucleotides match TRBD1. CDR1 and CDR2 (germline): SQVTM, ANQGSEA. J was trimmed by 7 bases and V by 6 bases; bases with no gene match: 15. The CDR3 length is 14 residues.

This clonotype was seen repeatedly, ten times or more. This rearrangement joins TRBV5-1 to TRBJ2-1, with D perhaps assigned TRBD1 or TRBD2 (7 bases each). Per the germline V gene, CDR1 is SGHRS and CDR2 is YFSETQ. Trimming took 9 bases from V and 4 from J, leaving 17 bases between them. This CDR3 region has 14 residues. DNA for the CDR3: TGCGCCACCCAGGGGGAGGGCGGGTACAATGAGCAGTTCTTC. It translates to CATQGEGGYNEQFF.

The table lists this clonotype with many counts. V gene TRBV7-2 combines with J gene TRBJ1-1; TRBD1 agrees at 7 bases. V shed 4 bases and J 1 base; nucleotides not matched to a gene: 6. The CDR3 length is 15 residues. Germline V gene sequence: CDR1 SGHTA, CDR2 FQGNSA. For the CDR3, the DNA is TGTGCCAGCAGCTACCAAGGACAGGCGAACACTGAAGCTTTCTTT. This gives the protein CASSYQGQANTEAFF.

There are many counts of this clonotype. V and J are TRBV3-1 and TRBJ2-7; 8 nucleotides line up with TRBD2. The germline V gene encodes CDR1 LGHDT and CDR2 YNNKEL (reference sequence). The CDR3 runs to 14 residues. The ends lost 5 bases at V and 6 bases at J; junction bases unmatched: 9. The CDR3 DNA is TGTGCCAGCAGCGCCTTGGGACTAGTGGGCGAGCAGTACTTC. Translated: CASSALGLVGEQYF.

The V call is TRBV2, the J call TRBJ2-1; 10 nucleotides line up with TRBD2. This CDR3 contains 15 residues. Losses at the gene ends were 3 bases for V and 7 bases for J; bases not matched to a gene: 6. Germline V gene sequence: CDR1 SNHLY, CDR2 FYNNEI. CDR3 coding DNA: TGTGCCAGCAGTGACAGGCTAGCGGGAGTGAATGAGCAGTTCTTC. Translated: CASSDRLAGVNEQFF.

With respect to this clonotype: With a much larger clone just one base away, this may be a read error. The CDR3 DNA follows: TGTGCCAGCAGTGAAAACGGGAAAGAGACCCAGTACTTC. It yields the protein CASSENGKETQYF. The V call is TRBV2, the J call TRBJ2-5, with TRBD2 as a possible D gene (5 bases). The CDR3 contains 13 residues. V was pared by 2 bases and J by 3 bases, with 7 bases between. Per the germline V gene, CDR1 is SNHLY and CDR2 is FYNNEI.

The CDR3 here is CAWSVGVLAGKSETQYF. The CDR3 DNA is TGTGCCTGGAGTGTAGGGGTTCTAGCGGGAAAATCAGAGACCCAGTACTTC. This chain joins TRBV30 and TRBJ2-5, with 9 bases identical to TRBD2. The CDR3 sequence is 17 residues long. Germline CDR1 is GTSNPN and CDR2 is SVGIG (reference sequence). The trim removed 0 bases at V and 4 bases at J, leaving 12 bases unmatched.

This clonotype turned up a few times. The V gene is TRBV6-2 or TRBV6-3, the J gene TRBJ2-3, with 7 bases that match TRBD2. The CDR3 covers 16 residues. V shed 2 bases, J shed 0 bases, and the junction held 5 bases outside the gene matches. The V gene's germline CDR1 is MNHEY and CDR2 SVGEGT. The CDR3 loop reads CASSYTGLGSTDTQYF. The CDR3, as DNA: TGTGCCAGCAGTTACACTGGACTAGGTAGCACAGATACGCAGTATTTT.

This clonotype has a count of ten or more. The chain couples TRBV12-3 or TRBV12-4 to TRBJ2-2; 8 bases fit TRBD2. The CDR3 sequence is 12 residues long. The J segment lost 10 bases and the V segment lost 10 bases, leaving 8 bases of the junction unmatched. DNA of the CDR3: TGTGCCATCCAGGGACTAGATGAGGAGCTGTTTTTT. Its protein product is CAIQGLDEELFF.

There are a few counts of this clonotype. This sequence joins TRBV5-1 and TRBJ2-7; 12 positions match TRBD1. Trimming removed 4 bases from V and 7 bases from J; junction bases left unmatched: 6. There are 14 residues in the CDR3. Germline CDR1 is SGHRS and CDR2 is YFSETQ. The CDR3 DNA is TGCGCCAGCAGCACAGGGACAGGGGGCGTTGAGCAGTACTTC. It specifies CASSTGTGGVEQYF.

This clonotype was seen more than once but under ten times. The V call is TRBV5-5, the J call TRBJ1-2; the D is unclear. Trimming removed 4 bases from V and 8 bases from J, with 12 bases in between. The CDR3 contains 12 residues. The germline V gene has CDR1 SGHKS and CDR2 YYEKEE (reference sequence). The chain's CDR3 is CASSRIGGGYTF. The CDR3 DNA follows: TGTGCCAGCAGCCGAATCGGAGGGGGCTACACCTTC.